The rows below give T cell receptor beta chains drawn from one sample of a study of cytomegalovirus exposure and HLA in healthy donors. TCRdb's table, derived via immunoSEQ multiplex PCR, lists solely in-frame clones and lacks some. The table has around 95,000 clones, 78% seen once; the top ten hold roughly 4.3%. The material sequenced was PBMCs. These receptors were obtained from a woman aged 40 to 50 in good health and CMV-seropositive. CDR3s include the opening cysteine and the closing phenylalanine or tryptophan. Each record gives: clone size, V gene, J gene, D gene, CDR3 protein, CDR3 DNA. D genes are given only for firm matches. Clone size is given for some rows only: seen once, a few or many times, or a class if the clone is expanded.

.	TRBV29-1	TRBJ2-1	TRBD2	CSVLLSGRPSSYNEQFF	TGCAGCGTTTTACTTAGCGGGAGGCCGAGCTCCTACAATGAGCAGTTCTTC
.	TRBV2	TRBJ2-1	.	CASSLRAEQFF	TGTGCCAGCAGTCTGAGAGCTGAGCAGTTCTTC
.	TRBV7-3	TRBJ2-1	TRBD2	CASSSLAGGYNEQFF	TGTGCCAGCAGCTCCTTAGCGGGAGGTTACAATGAGCAGTTCTTC
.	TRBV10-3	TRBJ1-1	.	CAISGDTHSEAFF	TGTGCCATCAGTGGGGACACTCACTCTGAAGCTTTCTTT
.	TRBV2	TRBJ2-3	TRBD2	CASSSYARGGYF	TGTGCCAGCAGTTCTTACGCCCGCGGGGGGTATTTT
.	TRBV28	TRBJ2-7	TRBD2	CASSHGRAYEQYF	TGTGCCAGCAGCCACGGGAGGGCCTACGAGCAGTACTTC
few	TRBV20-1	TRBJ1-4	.	CSCGPNEKLFF	TGCAGTTGCGGGCCTAATGAAAAACTGTTTTTT
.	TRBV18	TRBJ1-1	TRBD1	CASSPGQGVRTEAFF	TGTGCCAGCTCACCCGGACAGGGGGTCCGAACTGAAGCTTTCTTT
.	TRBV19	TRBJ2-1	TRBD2	CASSLRTSGRAQDEQFF	TGTGCCAGTAGCCTCAGGACTAGCGGGAGGGCCCAGGATGAGCAGTTCTTC
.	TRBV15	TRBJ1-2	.	CATSRLRTMEGYTF	TGTGCCACCAGCAGACTTCGGACTATGGAGGGCTACACCTTC
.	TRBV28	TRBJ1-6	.	CASSLEGRSAIHF	TGTGCCAGCAGTTTAGAGGGCAGGTCCGCCATCCACTTT
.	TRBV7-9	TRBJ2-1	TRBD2	CASSLRSGKYNEQFF	TGTGCCAGCAGCTTACGGAGCGGGAAGTACAATGAGCAGTTCTTC
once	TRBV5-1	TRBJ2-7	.	CASSLTGVLSYEQYF	TGCGCCAGCAGCTTGACGGGTGTCTTATCCTACGAGCAGTACTTC
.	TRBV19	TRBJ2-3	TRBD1	CATRQGADTQYF	TGTGCCACCAGACAGGGGGCAGATACGCAGTATTTT
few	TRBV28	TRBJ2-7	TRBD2	CASSLGGGRGWEQYF	TGTGCCAGCAGTTTAGGCGGCGGGAGAGGATGGGAGCAGTACTTC
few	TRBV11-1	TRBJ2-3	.	CASSFANTDTQYF	TGTGCCAGCAGCTTCGCGAACACAGATACGCAGTATTTT
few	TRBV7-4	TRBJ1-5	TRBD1	CASSSSGQINQPQHF	TGTGCCAGCAGCTCTTCGGGACAGATCAATCAGCCCCAGCATTTT
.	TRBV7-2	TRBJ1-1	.	CASSLGFRVTEAFF	TGTGCCAGCAGCTTAGGGTTCAGGGTCACTGAAGCTTTCTTT
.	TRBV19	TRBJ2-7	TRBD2	CASSTSGSYEQYF	TGTGCCAGTAGTACTAGCGGCTCCTACGAGCAGTACTTC
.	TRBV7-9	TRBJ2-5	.	CASSLVGEVQETQYF	TGTGCCAGCAGCCTCGTGGGGGAGGTCCAAGAGACCCAGTACTTC
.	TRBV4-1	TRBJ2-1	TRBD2	CASSQEGLADMNNEQFF	TGCGCCAGCAGCCAAGAAGGGCTAGCGGATATGAACAATGAGCAGTTCTTC
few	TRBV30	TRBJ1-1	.	CAWSVGALNTEAFF	TGTGCCTGGAGTGTTGGGGCGCTGAACACTGAAGCTTTCTTT
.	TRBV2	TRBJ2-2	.	CASSDGSGANTGELFF	TGTGCCAGCAGTGATGGTAGCGGAGCTAACACCGGGGAGCTGTTTTTT
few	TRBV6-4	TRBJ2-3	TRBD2	CASSEDTGLASDTQYF	TGTGCCAGCAGTGAAGACACGGGACTAGCGTCAGATACGCAGTATTTT
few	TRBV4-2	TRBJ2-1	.	CASSQDRGGAGVRFF	TGTGCCAGCAGCCAAGATAGGGGGGGGGCAGGGGTCAGGTTCTTC
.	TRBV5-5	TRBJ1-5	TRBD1	CASSLGQGARNQPQHF	TGTGCCAGCAGCTTAGGACAGGGCGCGAGGAATCAGCCCCAGCATTTT
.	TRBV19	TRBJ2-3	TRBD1	CASTTDRVGDTQYF	TGTGCCAGTACAACCGACAGGGTTGGAGATACGCAGTATTTT
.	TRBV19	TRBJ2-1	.	CASTPQPSYNEQFF	TGTGCGAGTACCCCACAGCCCTCCTACAATGAGCAGTTCTTC
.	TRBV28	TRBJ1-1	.	CASSSTYREFGAFF	TGTGCCAGCAGTTCTACATACAGGGAGTTCGGGGCTTTCTTT
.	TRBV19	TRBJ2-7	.	CASSDYYEQYF	TGTGCCAGTAGTGACTACTACGAGCAGTACTTC
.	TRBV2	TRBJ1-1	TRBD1	CASSGQGAGTEAFF	TGTGCCAGCAGTGGTCAGGGGGCGGGTACTGAAGCTTTCTTT
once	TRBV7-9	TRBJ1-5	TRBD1	CASSLEQGAGNQPQHF	TGTGCCAGCAGCTTAGAACAGGGGGCAGGCAATCAGCCCCAGCATTTT
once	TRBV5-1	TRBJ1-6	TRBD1	CASSIQGAYNSPLHF	TGCGCCAGCAGCATACAGGGGGCCTATAATTCACCCCTCCACTTT
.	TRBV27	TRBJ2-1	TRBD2	CASSNPGLDIYNEQFF	TGTGCCAGCAGTAACCCGGGACTAGACATATACAATGAGCAGTTCTTC
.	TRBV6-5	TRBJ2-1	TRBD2	CASIDSGRARNEQFF	TGTGCCAGCATTGATAGCGGGAGGGCGAGGAATGAGCAGTTCTTC